The present T cell receptor (beta chain) was sequenced within a study of identical twins. This CDR3 has 15 amino acids. Trimming pared 3 bases from V and 4 bases from J, leaving 16 bases between. This clonotype was observed at least ten times. TCRdb reanalysed the 5' RACE reads using MiXCR and keeps one entry per CDR3 protein. The data show under 350,000 distinct CDR3 sequences, 8% to 9.5% seen once. The data also belong to a second study, concerning yellow fever vaccine responses in identical twins.

The gene calls are TRBV12-3 or TRBV12-4 and TRBJ2-7, with D possibly TRBD2 on 5 matching bases. Sample: CD8+ T cells sorted from blood. This clonotype was obtained from a woman aged 18-35 years in good health. CDR3 sequence reads: CASSFFAGPSYEQYF. CDR3 sequence (DNA): TGTGCCAGCAGTTTTTTTGCGGGTCCCTCTTACGAGCAGTACTTC.